This is a list of T cell receptor beta chains from one sample in a study of regulatory T cells in long-lasting Graves disease. MiXCR, applied by TCRdb to the multiplex PCR reads, yields one record per CDR3 protein. The table includes around 500,000 distinct CDR3 sequences, around 20% detected once. Sequencing was performed on peripheral blood mononuclear cells (PBMCs), taken when the disease was refractory, from a patient treated with antithyroid drugs. These receptors all stem from a female donor with Graves disease. The CDR3 runs from the conserved cysteine through the conserved F or W. The D gene is left open where the match is weak. Only some rows state a clone size, as once, few, many or a class for expanded clones.

>TRBJ2-4|TRBD1|TRBV6-1|once
TGTGCCAGCAGTAGTGGGACAGTTTCAGCCTTC
CASSSGTVSAF
>TRBJ1-3|TRBD1|TRBV12-3/TRBV12-4|many
TGTGCCAGCCATAAGACCGGACAGGGAGCTGGAAACACCATATATTTT
CASHKTGQGAGNTIYF
>TRBJ2-4|-|TRBV7-2|many
TGTGCCAGCAGCTTTAGTAAGAGGGGGTTGGCCAAAAACATTCAGTACTTC
CASSFSKRGLAKNIQYF
>TRBJ1-2|-|TRBV6-1|many
TGTGCCAGCAGTGCAGGGGTGGGTAACTATGGCTACACCTTC
CASSAGVGNYGYTF
>TRBJ1-5|TRBD1|TRBV28|few
TGTGCCAGCAGTTTTTATGGGCAGGGGGCTTATCAGCCCCAGCATTTT
CASSFYGQGAYQPQHF
>TRBJ2-3|TRBD2|TRBV6-1|few
TGTGCCAGCAGTGAGTTGAGCGGGAGGGCATCAGATACGCAGTATTTT
CASSELSGRASDTQYF
>TRBJ2-7|-|TRBV9|-
TGTGCCAGCAGCCGTCGGAGGGAACGGGACTACGAGCAGTACTTC
CASSRRRERDYEQYF
>TRBJ1-2|TRBD1|TRBV29-1|few
TGCAGCGTTGTTTTCAGGGGGCACTATGGCTACACCTTC
CSVVFRGHYGYTF
>TRBJ1-2|TRBD1|TRBV19|-
TGTGCCAGTAGTATAGATCGGGACAGCTATGGCTACACCTTC
CASSIDRDSYGYTF
>TRBJ2-7|-|TRBV20-1|many
TGCAGTGCTAGCTTCTCTTCCTACGAGCAGTACTTC
CSASFSSYEQYF
>TRBJ2-7|-|TRBV9|few
TGTGCCAGCAGCGTAGACGGGGCCCCCTACGAGCAGTACTTC
CASSVDGAPYEQYF
>TRBJ2-5|-|TRBV12-3/TRBV12-4|-
TGTGCCAGCAGTTTTGGGGGCGACGGGGAGACCCAGTACTTC
CASSFGGDGETQYF
>TRBJ1-1|-|TRBV30|-
TGTGCCTGGAGTGGGGGGTACACTGAAGCTTTCTTT
CAWSGGYTEAFF
>TRBJ2-7|-|TRBV3-1|few
TGTGCCAGCAGCCCCGCGCCTAGCGTATACTACGAGCAGTACTTC
CASSPAPSVYYEQYF
>TRBJ1-6|-|TRBV7-9|few
TGTGCCAGCAGCCCAGGGTACAATTCACCCCTCCACTTT
CASSPGYNSPLHF
>TRBJ2-3|TRBD2|TRBV28|-
TGTGCCAGCAGGGAGACTAGCGGAAGCACAGATACGCAGTATTTT
CASRETSGSTDTQYF
>TRBJ1-1|-|TRBV12-3/TRBV12-4|-
TGTGCCAGCAACCAGGGGTACACTGAAGCTTTCTTT
CASNQGYTEAFF